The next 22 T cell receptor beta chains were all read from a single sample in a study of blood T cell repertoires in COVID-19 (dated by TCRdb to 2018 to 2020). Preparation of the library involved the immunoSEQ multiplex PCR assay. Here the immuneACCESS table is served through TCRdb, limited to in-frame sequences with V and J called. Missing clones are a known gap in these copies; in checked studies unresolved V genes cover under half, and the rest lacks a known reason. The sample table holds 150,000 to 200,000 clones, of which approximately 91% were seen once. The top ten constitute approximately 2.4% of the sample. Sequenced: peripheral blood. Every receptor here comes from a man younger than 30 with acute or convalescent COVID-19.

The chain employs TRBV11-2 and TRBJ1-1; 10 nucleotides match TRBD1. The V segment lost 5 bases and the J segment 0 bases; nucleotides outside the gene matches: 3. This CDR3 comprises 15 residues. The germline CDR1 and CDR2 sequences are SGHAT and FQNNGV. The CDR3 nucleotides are TGTGCCAGCAGCCCGGGACAGGGGATGAACACTGAAGCTTTCTTT. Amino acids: CASSPGQGMNTEAFF.

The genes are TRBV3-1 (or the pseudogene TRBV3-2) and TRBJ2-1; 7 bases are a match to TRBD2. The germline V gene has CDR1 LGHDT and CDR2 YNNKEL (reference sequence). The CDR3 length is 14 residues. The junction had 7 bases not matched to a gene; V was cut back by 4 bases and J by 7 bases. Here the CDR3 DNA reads TGTGCCAGCAGCCCCCTCCTAGCGGCGAATGAGCAGTTCTTC. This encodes CASSPLLAANEQFF.

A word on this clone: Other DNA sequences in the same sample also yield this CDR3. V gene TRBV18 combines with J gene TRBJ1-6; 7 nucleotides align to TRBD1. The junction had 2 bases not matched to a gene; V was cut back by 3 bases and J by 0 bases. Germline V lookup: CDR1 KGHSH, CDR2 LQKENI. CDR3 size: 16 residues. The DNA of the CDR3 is TGTGCCAGCTCACCGGGACAGTCCTCCTATAATTCACCCCTCCACTTT. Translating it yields CASSPGQSSYNSPLHF.

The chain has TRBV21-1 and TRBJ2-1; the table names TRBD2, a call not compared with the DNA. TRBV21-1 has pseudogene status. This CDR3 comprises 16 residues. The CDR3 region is CASSKAGGSSYNEQFF. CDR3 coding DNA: TGTGCCAGCAGCAAAGCGGGGGGGAGCTCCTACAATGAGCAGTTCTTC.

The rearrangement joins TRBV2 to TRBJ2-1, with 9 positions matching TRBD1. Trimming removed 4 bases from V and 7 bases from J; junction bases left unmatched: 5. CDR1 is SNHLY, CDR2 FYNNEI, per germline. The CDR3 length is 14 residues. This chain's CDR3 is CASSAGQGRNEQFF. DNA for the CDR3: TGTGCCAGCAGTGCGGGACAGGGTAGAAATGAGCAGTTCTTC. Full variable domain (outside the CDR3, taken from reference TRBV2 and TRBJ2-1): EPEVTQTPSHQVTQMGQEVILRCVPISNHLYFYWYRQILGQKVEFLVSFYNNEISEKSEIFDDQFSVERPDGSNFTLKIRSTKLEDSAMYFCASSAGQGRNEQFFGPGTRLTVL.

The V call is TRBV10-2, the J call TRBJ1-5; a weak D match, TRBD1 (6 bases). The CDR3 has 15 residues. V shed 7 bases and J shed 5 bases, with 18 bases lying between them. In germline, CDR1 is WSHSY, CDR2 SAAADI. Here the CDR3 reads CASMEGQGSDQPQHF. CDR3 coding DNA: TGCGCCAGCATGGAAGGGCAGGGGAGTGATCAGCCCCAGCATTTT.

Here the CDR3 reads CASSETGTWVQPQHF. The CDR3 bases are TGTGCCAGCAGTGAAACCGGGACATGGGTTCAGCCCCAGCATTTT. The chain carries TRBV6-1 and TRBJ1-5; perhaps TRBD1 as D (6 bases). The germline V and J ends were trimmed by 2 bases and 6 bases, with 14 bases remaining between them. CDR1 MNHNS and CDR2 SASEGT come from the germline V gene. The CDR3 loop spans 15 amino acids.

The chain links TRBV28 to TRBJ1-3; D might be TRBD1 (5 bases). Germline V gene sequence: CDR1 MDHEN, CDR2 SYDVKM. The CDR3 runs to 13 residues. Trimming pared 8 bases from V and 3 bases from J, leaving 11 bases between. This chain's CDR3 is CASLEGRGNTIYF. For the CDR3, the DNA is TGTGCCAGCTTGGAGGGGCGTGGAAACACCATATATTTT.

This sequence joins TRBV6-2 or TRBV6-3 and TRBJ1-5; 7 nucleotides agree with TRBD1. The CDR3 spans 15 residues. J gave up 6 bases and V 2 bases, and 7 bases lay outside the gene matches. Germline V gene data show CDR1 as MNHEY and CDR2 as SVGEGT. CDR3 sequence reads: CASSYETGLSQPQHF. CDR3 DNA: TGTGCCAGCAGTTACGAGACAGGGTTGAGTCAGCCCCAGCATTTT.

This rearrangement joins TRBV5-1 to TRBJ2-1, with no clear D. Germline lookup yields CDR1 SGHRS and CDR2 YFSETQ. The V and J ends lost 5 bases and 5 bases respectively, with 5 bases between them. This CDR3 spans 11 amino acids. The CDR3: CASSGDNEQFF. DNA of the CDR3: TGCGCCAGCAGTGGAGACAATGAGCAGTTCTTC.

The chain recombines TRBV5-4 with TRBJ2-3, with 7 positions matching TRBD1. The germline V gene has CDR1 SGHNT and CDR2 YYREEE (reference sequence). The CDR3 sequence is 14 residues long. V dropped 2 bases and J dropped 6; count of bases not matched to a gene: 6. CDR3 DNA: TGTGCCAGCAGCTTCCCACAACAGGGGGATACGCAGTATTTT. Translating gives CASSFPQQGDTQYF. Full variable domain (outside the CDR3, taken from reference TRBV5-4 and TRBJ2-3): ETGVTQSPTHLIKTRGQQVTLRCSSQSGHNTVSWYQQALGQGPQFIFQYYREEENGRGNFPPRFSGLQFPNYSSELNVNALELDDSALYLCASSFPQQGDTQYFGPGTRLTVL.

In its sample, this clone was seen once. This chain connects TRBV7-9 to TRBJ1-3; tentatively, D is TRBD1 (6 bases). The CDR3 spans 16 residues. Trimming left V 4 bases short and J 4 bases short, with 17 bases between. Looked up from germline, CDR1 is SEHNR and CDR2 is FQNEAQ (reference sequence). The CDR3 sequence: CASSYYHRAGGNTIYF. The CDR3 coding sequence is TGTGCCAGCAGCTATTACCACAGGGCAGGAGGAAACACCATATATTTT.

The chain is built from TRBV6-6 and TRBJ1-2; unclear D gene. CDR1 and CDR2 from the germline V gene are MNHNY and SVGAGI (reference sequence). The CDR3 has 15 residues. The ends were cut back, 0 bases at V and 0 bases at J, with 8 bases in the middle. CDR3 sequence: CASSYSQSANYGYTF. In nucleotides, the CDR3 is TGTGCCAGCAGTTACTCTCAATCAGCTAACTATGGCTACACCTTC.

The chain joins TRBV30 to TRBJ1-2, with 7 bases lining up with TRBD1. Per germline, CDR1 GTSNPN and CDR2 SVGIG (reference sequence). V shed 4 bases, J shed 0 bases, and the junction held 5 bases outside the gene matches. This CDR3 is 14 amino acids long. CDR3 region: CAWNRDRANYGYTF. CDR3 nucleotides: TGTGCCTGGAATCGGGACAGAGCTAACTATGGCTACACCTTC.

CDR3 in amino acids: CASSQDRLAEETQYF. CDR3 DNA: TGTGCCAGCAGCCAAGATAGGCTAGCGGAAGAGACCCAGTACTTC. The chain employs TRBV3-1 (or the pseudogene TRBV3-2) and TRBJ2-5; 7 bases line up with TRBD2. The CDR3 sequence is 15 residues long. V was clipped by 0 bases and J by 3 bases; unmatched bases: 4. Germline assignment: CDR1 LGHDT and CDR2 YNNKEL (reference sequence).

The CDR3 here is CASSSYNSPLHF. In nucleotides, the CDR3 is TGTGCCAGCAGCTCGTATAATTCACCCCTCCACTTT. The chain uses TRBV5-6 and TRBJ1-6; no clear D gene. Germline assignment: CDR1 SGHDT and CDR2 YYEEEE. CDR3 length equals 12 residues. Trimming left V 3 bases short and J 4 bases short, with 2 bases between.

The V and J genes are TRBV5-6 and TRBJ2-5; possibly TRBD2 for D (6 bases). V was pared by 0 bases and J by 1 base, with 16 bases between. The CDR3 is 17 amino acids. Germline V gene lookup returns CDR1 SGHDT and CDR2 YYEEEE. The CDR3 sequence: CASSLVLLADLQETQYF. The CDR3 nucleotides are TGTGCCAGCAGCTTGGTTTTGTTAGCGGACCTCCAAGAGACCCAGTACTTC.

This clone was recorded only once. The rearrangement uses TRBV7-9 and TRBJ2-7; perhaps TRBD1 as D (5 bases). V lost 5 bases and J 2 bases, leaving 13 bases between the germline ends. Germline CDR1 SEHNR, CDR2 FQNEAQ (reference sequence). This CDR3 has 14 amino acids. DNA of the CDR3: TGTGCCAGCAGCCAGGGTCCCCCTACCTACGAGCAGTACTTC. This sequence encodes CASSQGPPTYEQYF.

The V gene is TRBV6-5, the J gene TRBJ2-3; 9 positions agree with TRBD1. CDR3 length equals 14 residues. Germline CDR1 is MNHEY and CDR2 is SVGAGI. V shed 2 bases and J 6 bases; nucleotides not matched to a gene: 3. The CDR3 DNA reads TGTGCCAGCAGTTACACAGGGGGCAGGGATACGCAGTATTTT. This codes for CASSYTGGRDTQYF.

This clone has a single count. CDR3 in DNA: TGTGCCAGCAGCCAATCAGGGGCGAGCAATCAGCCCCAGCATTTT. Translating it yields CASSQSGASNQPQHF. This chain connects TRBV3-1 (or the pseudogene TRBV3-2) to TRBJ1-5, with a weak D call TRBD1 (6 bases). The length of the CDR3 is 15 residues. Germline CDR1 is LGHDT and CDR2 is YNNKEL (reference sequence). The V gene lost 2 bases and the J gene lost 1 base, with 9 bases spanning the gap.

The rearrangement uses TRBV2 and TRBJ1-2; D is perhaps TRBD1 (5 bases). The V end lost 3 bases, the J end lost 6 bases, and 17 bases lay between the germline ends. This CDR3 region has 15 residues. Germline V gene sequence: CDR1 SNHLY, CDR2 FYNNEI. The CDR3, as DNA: TGTGCCAGCAGTGATCCCCTGGGCAGGGTAAATGGCTACACCTTC. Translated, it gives CASSDPLGRVNGYTF.

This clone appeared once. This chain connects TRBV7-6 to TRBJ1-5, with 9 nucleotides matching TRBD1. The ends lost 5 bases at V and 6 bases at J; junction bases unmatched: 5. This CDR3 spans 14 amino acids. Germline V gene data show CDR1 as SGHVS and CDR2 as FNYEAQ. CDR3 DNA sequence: TGTGCCAGCAGCCTCGGACAGGGGAGTCAGCCCCAGCATTTT. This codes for CASSLGQGSQPQHF. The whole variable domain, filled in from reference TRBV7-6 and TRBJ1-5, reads GAGVSQSPRYKVTKRGQDVALRCDPISGHVSLYWYRQALGQGPEFLTYFNYEAQQDKSGLPNDRFSAERPEGSISTLTIQRTEQRDSAMYRCASSLGQGSQPQHFGDGTRLSIL.